The rows below give T cell receptor beta chains drawn from one sample of a study of T cell responses to AZD1222 COVID-19 vaccine. TCRdb keeps only in-frame clones here, not all; method: immunoSEQ multiplex PCR. The sample has around 88,000 clones, roughly 88% seen once. Sequenced material: peripheral blood, taken on day 0 of MenACWY control vaccination. The source is an adult in good health. The CDR3 runs from the conserved cysteine through the conserved F or W. D genes are given only for firm matches. Clone size appears in some rows only: once, few, many, or a class for an expanded clone.

v_call	d_call	clone_size	j_call	cdr3_length	cdr3_nt	cdr3_aa
TRBV5-1	-	once	TRBJ2-5	14	TGCGCCAGCAGCCCACTAGGGGGCCAAGAGACCCAGTACTTC	CASSPLGGQETQYF
TRBV7-6	-	-	TRBJ1-1	13	TGTGCCAGCAGCCCTCATGGGGGTACTGAAGCTTTCTTT	CASSPHGGTEAFF
TRBV30	-	-	TRBJ1-2	11	TGTGCCTGGAGTTTTGAATATGGCTACACCTTC	CAWSFEYGYTF
TRBV5-1	TRBD2	-	TRBJ2-7	16	TGCGCCAGCAGCTCGGGACTAGCCCAGGCCCCCTACGAGCAGTACTTC	CASSSGLAQAPYEQYF
TRBV19	-	-	TRBJ1-3	14	TGTGCCACCCTGGACGGATACTCTGGAAACACCATATATTTT	CATLDGYSGNTIYF
TRBV30	-	few	TRBJ2-2	13	TGTGCCTGGAGTAGGGATTACACCGGGGAGCTGTTTTTT	CAWSRDYTGELFF
TRBV2	TRBD1	-	TRBJ2-2	16	TGTGCCAGCAGTGGAACCGGGACAGGGAACACCGGGGAGCTGTTTTTT	CASSGTGTGNTGELFF
TRBV4-3	TRBD1	-	TRBJ1-2	18	TGCGCCAGCAGCCAGAACCGGGGCAGGGGGCTTTCTAGCTATGGCTACACCTTC	CASSQNRGRGLSSYGYTF
TRBV6-5	-	once	TRBJ1-1	14	TGTGCCAGCAGTTACTCGATATGGGTTACTGAAGCTTTCTTT	CASSYSIWVTEAFF
TRBV5-1	-	-	TRBJ1-5	14	TGCGCCAGCAGCTTGGTCCCCGGGGAACAGCCCCAGCATTTT	CASSLVPGEQPQHF
TRBV13	TRBD2	-	TRBJ2-1	15	TGTGCCAGCAGCTTAGACCTAGCGGGGGCCAATGAGCAGTTCTTC	CASSLDLAGANEQFF
TRBV7-9	TRBD2	-	TRBJ2-1	16	TGTGCCAGCAGCCCCCGGACTAGCGGGGGATACAATGAGCAGTTCTTC	CASSPRTSGGYNEQFF
TRBV30	-	once	TRBJ1-1	15	TGTGCCTGGAGCGTGGACACAAAAATGAACACTGAAGCTTTCTTT	CAWSVDTKMNTEAFF
TRBV5-1	TRBD1	-	TRBJ1-6	15	TGCGCCAGCAGCTTGGGACAGGGAGATAATTCACCCCTCCACTTT	CASSLGQGDNSPLHF
TRBV9	-	-	TRBJ1-2	15	TGTGCCAGCAGCCCTAGAGGGGTCTCTAACTATGGCTACACCTTC	CASSPRGVSNYGYTF
TRBV20-1	-	-	TRBJ1-1	11	TGCAGTGCTCCCTCGGGCACTGAAGCTTTCTTT	CSAPSGTEAFF
TRBV11-1	-	-	TRBJ1-1	19	TGTGCCAGCAGCTTAGCGTCCTATAGGGACGGTATCAGGAACACTGAAGCTTTCTTT	CASSLASYRDGIRNTEAFF
TRBV4-2	TRBD1	-	TRBJ2-3	17	TGTGCCAGCAGCCGAATATTTCCGGGACAGGGAACAGATACGCAGTATTTT	CASSRIFPGQGTDTQYF
TRBV10-3	TRBD1	once	TRBJ1-2	15	TGTGCCATCAGTGAGTCGGGACAGGGAGGCTATGGCTACACCTTC	CAISESGQGGYGYTF
TRBV19	TRBD1	-	TRBJ1-4	13	TGTGCCAGTAGTGAGTCAGGGGGCGGGAAACTGTTTTTT	CASSESGGGKLFF
TRBV2	TRBD2	-	TRBJ2-3	14	TGTGCCAGCAGTCTAGCGGGGGGGCCAGATACGCAGTATTTT	CASSLAGGPDTQYF
TRBV28	-	once	TRBJ1-3	16	TGTGCCAGCATGCCATACAGGGCTTCCTCTGGAAACACCATATATTTT	CASMPYRASSGNTIYF
TRBV14	-	once	TRBJ2-7	13	TGTGCCAGCAGCCAGCGAGTCTCCTACGAGCAGTACTTC	CASSQRVSYEQYF
TRBV4-2	-	-	TRBJ1-5	15	TGTGCCAGCAGCCAAGATACGGGGGCAAATCAGCCCCAGCATTTT	CASSQDTGANQPQHF
TRBV19	TRBD1	-	TRBJ1-1	17	TGTGCCAGTAGAACCGGGACAGGGGGGCTCTTGAACACTGAAGCTTTCTTT	CASRTGTGGLLNTEAFF
TRBV20-1	-	few	TRBJ2-7	11	TGCAGTGCTCCACAGGGTTACGAGCAGTACTTC	CSAPQGYEQYF
TRBV4-3	-	once	TRBJ2-4	20	TGCGCCAGCAGCCAAGACGGGTGGTCGGGGGCAGCTGTAGCCAAAAACATTCAGTACTTC	CASSQDGWSGAAVAKNIQYF
TRBV28	TRBD1	-	TRBJ2-7	14	TGTGCCAGCAGTTTAGGACAGGGGTGGAACGAGCAGTACTTC	CASSLGQGWNEQYF
TRBV28	-	once	TRBJ1-3	14	TGTGCCAGCAGTTCGATCCCCTCTGGAAACACCATATATTTT	CASSSIPSGNTIYF
TRBV19	-	few	TRBJ1-3	15	TGTGCCAGTAGTATTAACGTTTACTCTGGAAACACCATATATTTT	CASSINVYSGNTIYF
TRBV3-1/TRBV3-2	-	-	TRBJ1-2	13	TGTGCCATGCCGCGGTGGGGGCCGTATGGCTACACCTTC	CAMPRWGPYGYTF
TRBV2	-	-	TRBJ2-2	11	TGTGCCAGCAGTGCTGCCGGGGAGCTGTTTTTT	CASSAAGELFF
TRBV14	-	-	TRBJ1-2	15	TGTGCCAGCAGCCAAGTAAGGGGAGCCGGGCATGGCTACACCTTC	CASSQVRGAGHGYTF
TRBV9	-	once	TRBJ1-5	15	TGTGCCAGCAGCGTAAGGGAGGACGGATATCAGCCCCAGCATTTT	CASSVREDGYQPQHF
TRBV6-6	-	-	TRBJ1-1	14	TGTGCCAGCAGGGAGGGACTGCGCAACACTGAAGCTTTCTTT	CASREGLRNTEAFF
TRBV20-1	-	-	TRBJ1-1	11	TGCAGTGCTAGATCATGGGGGCGAGCTTTCTTT	CSARSWGRAFF
TRBV19	TRBD1	-	TRBJ1-4	15	TGTGCCAGTAACTCGCCGGGACAGGGTTCTGAAAAACTGTTTTTT	CASNSPGQGSEKLFF
TRBV6-5	TRBD2	-	TRBJ2-1	16	TGTGCCAGCAGTTTCTTGAGCGGGGGGTCCTACAATGAGCAGTTCTTC	CASSFLSGGSYNEQFF
TRBV6-2/TRBV6-3	-	-	TRBJ2-3	15	TGTGCCAGCAGCCCCTTGGAGCGGACCACAGATACGCAGTATTTT	CASSPLERTTDTQYF
TRBV3-1/TRBV3-2	-	-	TRBJ2-1	15	TGTGCCAGCAGCCAAGGGGGGAACCTCTACAATGAGCAGTTCTTC	CASSQGGNLYNEQFF
TRBV2	TRBD2	-	TRBJ2-3	16	TGTGCCAGCAGTCCGACTAGCGGGGGGGGGACAGATACGCAGTATTTT	CASSPTSGGGTDTQYF
TRBV7-2	TRBD2	-	TRBJ2-1	15	TGTGCCAGCAGCTTAGATACTAGCGGACACAATGAGCAGTTCTTC	CASSLDTSGHNEQFF
TRBV5-1	-	-	TRBJ2-1	14	TGCGCCAGCAGCTTGGGGGACACCCCCGCTGAGCAGTTCTTC	CASSLGDTPAEQFF